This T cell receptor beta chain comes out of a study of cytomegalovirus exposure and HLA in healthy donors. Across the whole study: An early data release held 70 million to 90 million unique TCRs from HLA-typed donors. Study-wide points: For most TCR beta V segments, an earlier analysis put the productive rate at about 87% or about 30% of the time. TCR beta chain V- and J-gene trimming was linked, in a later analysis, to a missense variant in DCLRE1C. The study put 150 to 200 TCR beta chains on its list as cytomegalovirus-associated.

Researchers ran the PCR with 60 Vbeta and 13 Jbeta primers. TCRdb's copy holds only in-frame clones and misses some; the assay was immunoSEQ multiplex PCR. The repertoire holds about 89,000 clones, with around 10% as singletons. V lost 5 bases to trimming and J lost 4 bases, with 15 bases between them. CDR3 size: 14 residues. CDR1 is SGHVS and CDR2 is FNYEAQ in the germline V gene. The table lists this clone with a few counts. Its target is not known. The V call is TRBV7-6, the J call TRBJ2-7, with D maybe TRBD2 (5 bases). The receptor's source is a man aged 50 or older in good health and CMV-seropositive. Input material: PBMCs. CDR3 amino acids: CASSRVLGLYEQYF. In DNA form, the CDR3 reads TGTGCCAGCAGCCGAGTACTAGGGTTGTACGAGCAGTACTTC. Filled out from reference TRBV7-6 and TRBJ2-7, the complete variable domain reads GAGVSQSPRYKVTKRGQDVALRCDPISGHVSLYWYRQALGQGPEFLTYFNYEAQQDKSGLPNDRFSAERPEGSISTLTIQRTEQRDSAMYRCASSRVLGLYEQYFGPGTRLTVT.